The T cell receptor (beta chain) under discussion was sequenced for a study of liver allograft versus peripheral blood T cells. Across the whole study: What was compared were the T cell receptor repertoires in transplanted livers and those in the peripheral blood of recipients. Findings and caveats of the study: Reportedly, the T cell receptor repertoires inside liver allografts were not the same as those in peripheral blood.

The CDR3 extends over 15 amino acids. Germline values: CDR1 MNHNY, CDR2 SVGAGI (reference sequence). The V gene end was trimmed by 2 bases and the J gene end by 4 bases; junction bases not matched to a gene: 4. In its sample, this clonotype was seen many times. Antigen unknown. In TCRdb, the reads were re-called with MiXCR into one record per CDR3 protein. The sample yields about 6,500 distinct CDR3 sequences, about a sixth seen once. This chain joins TRBV6-6 and TRBJ2-1; 8 nucleotides line up with TRBD2. The sequence came from a human patient who had a liver transplant. Some of the T cells may derive from the graft donor. CDR3 DNA: TGTGCCAGCAGTTACCGGGGGGGGCCGTACAATGAGCAGTTCTTC. Translated: CASSYRGGPYNEQFF.